The entry below gives a single T cell receptor beta chain sequence along with its context. The primer mix had 60 Vbeta and 13 Jbeta primers. Here immunoSEQ multiplex PCR was the method, and the copy in TCRdb shows in-frame clones only, minus some. The sample carries under 200,000 clones, around 65% recorded once. The record originates from a study of cytomegalovirus exposure and HLA in healthy donors. CDR3 length: 14 amino acids. After removal of 6 bases from V and 5 bases from J, the junction contained 7 bases not matched to a gene. Germline V lookup: CDR1 MNHNY, CDR2 SVGAGI (reference sequence). The material sequenced was PBMCs. V usage is TRBV6-6 and J usage is TRBJ2-7, with 10 bases fitting TRBD2. The source is a woman in her thirties or forties in good health and CMV-seropositive. The CDR3 sequence: CASSTGTSVNEQYF. The CDR3 DNA reads as TGTGCCAGCAGCACCGGGACTAGCGTAAACGAGCAGTACTTC.